Following are 21 T cell receptor beta chains from one sample sequenced in a study of T cells in Graves' hyperthyroidism and ophthalmopathy. Amplified regions were TCR beta CDR3 sequences from RNA transcripts. The HTBI primer set was used in a first-round RT-PCR of the TCR CDR3. TCRdb re-called the multiplex PCR reads through MiXCR, storing one row per CDR3 protein. Among over 700,000 distinct CDR3 sequences listed, roughly a sixth were seen once. The material sequenced was blood. The receptors originated from a woman aged 50 to 65 with Graves' hyperthyroidism that later progressed to Graves' ophthalmopathy.

This clonotype showed up just a few times. This rearrangement joins TRBV5-8 to TRBJ1-5; D is possibly TRBD1 (5 bases). Germline-derived CDR1 and CDR2 are SGHTS and YDEGEE. This CDR3 is built from 16 residues. V was clipped by 2 bases and J by 6 bases, with 18 bases between them. Here the CDR3 reads CASSFLTARIGQPQHF. DNA for the CDR3: TGTGCCAGCAGCTTCCTGACAGCCCGGATCGGTCAGCCCCAGCATTTT.

The J gene is TRBJ1-1, the V gene TRBV10-3, with D perhaps TRBD1 (5 bases). CDR3 length: 16 amino acids. V lost 11 bases and J 1 base, leaving 23 bases between the germline ends. Germline V CDR1 and CDR2: ENHRY, SYGVKD. For the CDR3, the DNA is TGTGCCGCCCGGGTCTCTCCGGGGGGGGGGAACACTGAAGCTTTCTTT. As protein: CAARVSPGGGNTEAFF.

This clonotype was counted at least ten times. V gene TRBV12-3 or TRBV12-4 combines with J gene TRBJ2-7, with 8 positions matching TRBD2. The CDR3 length is 13 residues. V lost 6 bases to trimming and J lost 5 bases; unmatched junction nucleotides: 6. The CDR3 DNA sequence: TGTGCCAGCAGACTTTCGGGGGGGAACGAGCAGTACTTC. This codes for CASRLSGGNEQYF.

This chain connects TRBV7-3 to TRBJ2-6, with unresolved D. This CDR3 has 16 amino acids. Germline-derived CDR1 and CDR2 are SGHTA and FQGTGA. Trimming cost V 4 bases and J 4 bases, with 14 bases left between them. CDR3 bases: TGTGCCAGCAGCTCCCCCCTGGTGTCCGGGGCCAACGTCCTGACTTTC. Translating gives CASSSPLVSGANVLTF.

This clonotype was counted only a few times. The chain joins TRBV6-2 or TRBV6-3 to TRBJ2-7; D remains ambiguous. This CDR3 is 11 amino acids long. Germline CDR1 is MNHEY and CDR2 is SVGEGT. Trimming took off 7 bases at V and 4 bases at J, with 8 bases between the two ends. The CDR3 sequence: CASTSKYEQYF. The CDR3 DNA sequence: TGTGCCAGCACCTCTAAGTACGAGCAGTACTTC.

This clonotype was observed a few times. The chain joins TRBV2 to TRBJ2-2; a possible D gene is TRBD1 (5 bases). Germline lookup yields CDR1 SNHLY and CDR2 FYNNEI. This CDR3 has 12 residues. V lost 4 bases to trimming and J lost 7 bases, with 7 bases between them. CDR3 amino acids: CASSGDSGELFF. Written as DNA, the CDR3 is TGTGCCAGCAGTGGAGACAGCGGGGAGCTGTTTTTT. Filled out from reference TRBV2 and TRBJ2-2, the complete variable domain reads EPEVTQTPSHQVTQMGQEVILRCVPISNHLYFYWYRQILGQKVEFLVSFYNNEISEKSEIFDDQFSVERPDGSNFTLKIRSTKLEDSAMYFCASSGDSGELFFGEGSRLTVL.

This chain connects TRBV30 to TRBJ2-7, with D perhaps matching TRBD1 (5 bases). The germline CDR1 and CDR2 sequences are GTSNPN and SVGIG (reference sequence). This CDR3 region has 16 residues. V shed 0 bases and J shed 4 bases, with 19 bases lying between them. The CDR3 spells CAWSVLGQVDWYEQYF. The CDR3 DNA reads as TGTGCCTGGAGTGTACTGGGGCAGGTCGATTGGTACGAGCAGTACTTC. Based on the CDR3 plus reference TRBV30 and TRBJ2-7, the full variable domain is SQTIHQWPATLVQPVGSPLSLECTVEGTSNPNLYWYRQAAGRGLQLLFYSVGIGQISSEVPQNLSASRPQDRQFILSSKKLLLSDSGFYLCAWSVLGQVDWYEQYFGPGTRLTVT.

This chain's CDR3 is CASSLDDRVNTGELFF. The CDR3 coding sequence is TGTGCCAGCAGCTTGGATGACAGGGTGAACACCGGGGAGCTGTTTTTT. The rearrangement uses TRBV5-6 and TRBJ2-2, with 7 bases fitting TRBD1. The CDR3 extends over 16 amino acids. V trimming: 0 bases; J trimming: 1 base; junction bases outside the gene matches: 3. Germline V CDR1 and CDR2: SGHDT, YYEEEE.

The chain employs TRBV10-2 and TRBJ1-2; TRBD1 matches at 10 bases. The CDR3 loop spans 14 amino acids. With V trimmed by 7 bases and J by 2 bases, 4 bases remained unmatched. CDR1 and CDR2 from the germline V gene are WSHSY and SAAADI. In DNA, the CDR3 is TGCGCCAGCACCCGGACAGGGGGAAACTATGGCTACACCTTC. Its translation is CASTRTGGNYGYTF.

A few counts support this clonotype. A much larger clone is a single base away; this may be a read error. This sequence joins TRBV11-2 and TRBJ2-2; no clear D. The CDR3 length is 13 residues. Trimming pared 8 bases from V and 6 bases from J, leaving 13 bases between. CDR1 and CDR2 (germline): SGHAT, FQNNGV. The CDR3 sequence is CASGRIGAGELFF. The CDR3 bases are TGTGCCAGCGGTAGGATTGGGGCCGGGGAGCTGTTTTTT.

The chain carries TRBV25-1 and TRBJ2-5; D is possibly TRBD2 (6 bases). Germline CDR1 and CDR2: MGHDK and SYGVNS. V was clipped by 4 bases and J by 5 bases, with 14 bases between them. The CDR3 has 14 residues. As DNA, the CDR3 is TGTGCCAGCAGTGTCACGGGGGTCCCGGAGACCCAGTACTTC. It encodes CASSVTGVPETQYF.

This clonotype was seen more than once but under ten times. This chain uses TRBV3-1 with TRBJ1-4; no clear D gene. There are 15 residues in the CDR3. Germline V gives CDR1 LGHDT, CDR2 YNNKEL (reference sequence). The ends were cut back, 2 bases at V and 0 bases at J, with 7 bases in the middle. The CDR3 here is CASSQNIATNEKLFF. Written as DNA, the CDR3 is TGTGCCAGCAGCCAAAATATTGCAACTAATGAAAAACTGTTTTTT.

This clonotype came up a few times. V is TRBV20-1 and J is TRBJ1-4; D ambiguous. Germline V gene data show CDR1 as DFQATT and CDR2 as SNEGSKA (reference sequence). Trimming shortened V by 5 bases and J by 2 bases, and 15 bases separated the two germline ends. This CDR3 contains 15 residues. The CDR3: CSAGIPYDTNEKLFF. The CDR3 DNA is TGCAGTGCTGGGATTCCATATGATACTAATGAAAAACTGTTTTTT.

This clonotype came up many times. The gene calls are TRBV2 and TRBJ2-1; 7 nucleotides align to TRBD1. This CDR3 spans 15 amino acids. V lost 0 bases to trimming and J lost 12 bases; unmatched junction nucleotides: 11. Germline V gives CDR1 SNHLY, CDR2 FYNNEI. The CDR3 sequence: CASSEAASRGIMQFF. CDR3 sequence (DNA): TGTGCCAGCAGTGAAGCGGCTAGCAGGGGGATAATGCAGTTCTTC.

This clonotype was recorded at least ten times. The chain carries TRBV10-3 and TRBJ1-2, with TRBD1 as a possible D gene (5 bases). Trimming stripped 4 bases from V and 3 bases from J, with 12 bases between. Germline V gene data show CDR1 as ENHRY and CDR2 as SYGVKD. The CDR3 has 14 amino acids. The chain's CDR3 is CAISALPGDYGYTF. In DNA form, the CDR3 reads TGTGCCATCAGTGCCCTACCGGGGGACTATGGCTACACCTTC.

A few counts support this clonotype. The chain has TRBV3-1 and TRBJ1-3; D unresolved. CDR3 length: 16 residues. V shed 5 bases and J shed 0 bases, with 14 bases lying between them. CDR1 and CDR2 from the germline V gene are LGHDT and YNNKEL (reference sequence). DNA for the CDR3: TGTGCCAGCAGCTCCGAGGGCGACGACTCTGGAAACACCATATATTTT. Amino acid sequence: CASSSEGDDSGNTIYF.

This clonotype was seen a handful of times. V and J are TRBV12-3 or TRBV12-4 and TRBJ1-1; D is possibly TRBD1 (5 bases). V was trimmed by 3 bases and J by 5 bases, leaving 13 bases between them. CDR3 length: 14 residues. CDR3 protein: CASSFRGALTEAFF. CDR3 sequence (DNA): TGTGCCAGCAGTTTCCGAGGGGCTTTGACTGAAGCTTTCTTT.

This chain links TRBV7-8 with TRBJ1-5; 8 bases agree with TRBD1. The V segment lost 5 bases and the J segment 3 bases; nucleotides outside the gene matches: 6. Germline V CDR1 and CDR2: SGHVS, FQNEAQ. This CDR3 has 15 residues. The CDR3 DNA sequence: TGTGCCAGCAGCCGGGCAGGGGGCCTCAATCAGCCCCAGCATTTT. It translates to CASSRAGGLNQPQHF.

This clonotype has at least ten counts. The chain is built from TRBV30 and TRBJ1-1, with TRBD1 identical over 11 bases. CDR1 and CDR2 from the germline V gene are GTSNPN and SVGIG (reference sequence). The CDR3 contains 14 residues. With V trimmed by 2 bases and J by 5 bases, 4 bases remained unmatched. The CDR3 loop is CAWSFGTGGTEAFF. Here the CDR3 DNA reads TGTGCCTGGAGTTTTGGGACAGGGGGAACTGAAGCTTTCTTT.

This clonotype has ten or more counts. The chain has TRBV7-9 and TRBJ2-5; a possible D gene is TRBD1 (6 bases). Germline loops: CDR1 SEHNR, CDR2 FQNEAQ (reference sequence). CDR3 length equals 13 residues. Trimming left V 6 bases short and J 5 bases short, with 13 bases between. CDR3: CASSPQGRETQYF. CDR3 in DNA: TGTGCCAGCAGTCCACAGGGCCGGGAGACCCAGTACTTC. Together with reference TRBV7-9 and TRBJ2-5, the CDR3 gives the full variable domain: DTGVSQNPRHKITKRGQNVTFRCDPISEHNRLYWYRQTLGQGPEFLTYFQNEAQLEKSRLLSDRFSAERPKGSFSTLEIQRTEQGDSAMYLCASSPQGRETQYFGPGTRLLVL.

As concerns this clonotype: At one end the junction does not follow the germline gene, possibly because of a read error. This chain links TRBV5-1 with TRBJ1-5; D uncertain. The CDR3 has 16 residues. Germline-derived CDR1 and CDR2 are SGHRS and YFSETQ. The CDR3 loop is CASSPGSPGGNQPQQF. CDR3 coding DNA: TGCGCCAGCAGCCCGGGGAGCCCCGGTGGCAATCAGCCCCAGCAATTT.